The T cell receptor beta chain under discussion was sequenced for a study of early T cells in non-severe SARS-CoV-2 infection (dated by TCRdb to about 2021). Describing the broader study: Because TCR sequencing relied on bulk RNA taken from unsorted whole blood, pairing of alpha and beta chains was not possible. The full study reports these points: Matching against VDJdb was skewed toward anti-spike CD8 responses, likely underestimated virus-specific expansions, and missed private and CD4 specificities.

This clonotype was detected a few times. Its antigen remains unidentified. Base qualities are not at hand, and no much larger clone is one base apart. Library preparation used 5' RACE. The reads were generated on a NextSeq 500. The TCR library protocol attached unique molecular identifiers to individual cDNA molecules to correct for sequencing error and PCR bias. Both TCR alpha and beta chains were sequenced, and tight co-correlation was observed between alpha and beta sequence abundances in each sample. The paper's processing steps were these. Decombinator V4 was used to annotate the V gene, J gene and CDR3 of the TCR sequences. Expanded TCRs were defined as changing significantly between any two time points under a Poisson model with p below 0.0001. TCR abundances were normalised to the total number of TCRs sequenced in each sample and reported as counts per million. MAIT TCRs were defined by TRAV1-2 paired with TRAJ12, TRAJ20 or TRAJ33, and iNKT TCRs by TRAV10 paired with TRAJ18. VDJdb, accessed on 1 November 2021, was searched for TCRs annotated for CMV, EBV and SARS-CoV-2, and TCRs annotated for more than one antigen were excluded. The public reads were quality trimmed at Q25 with fastp and then assembled into clones with MiXCR by TCRdb, keeping productive beta chains. Each entry is one CDR3 protein sequence, shown with its most common DNA and genes. In this record, the V and J calls reflect TCRdb's handling and not the investigators' own analysis. The sample table contains more than 70,000 distinct CDR3 sequences; only one count was recorded for about 12% of them. The ten largest clones take up 5% to 8% of the sample.

A case-control design nested within a healthcare worker cohort in London, UK, was used, with weekly nasopharyngeal swab PCR tests and blood sampling performed. Healthcare workers were recruited during the week of the UK lockdown, between 23 and 31 March 2020, and followed weekly for up to about 15 weeks. V was cut back by 7 bases and J by 4 bases, leaving a gap of 6 bases between them. There are 11 amino acids in the CDR3, from cysteine to phenylalanine inclusive. Only the CDR3 portion is preserved as DNA: 33 bases, with reading frame beginning at the first base. The sequence was collected from an adult who was a healthcare worker with PCR-confirmed SARS-CoV-2 infection or an uninfected control (not recorded which). Rearrangement joined TRBV12-3 or TRBV12-4 to TRBJ2-3; the D gene cannot be named for sure. Sequenced material: whole blood. CDR3 reads: CASTQSDTQYF. The nucleotides are TGTGCCAGCACCCAGTCAGATACGCAGTATTTT.